This TCR beta chain was identified in a study of OX40 agonist ivuxolimab in advanced cancers. Study-wide results and caveats: On average, a greater number of expanded clones characterised CD8+ T cells relative to CD4+.

On this clone itself: Its antigen is currently unknown.

Trimming shortened V by 1 base and J by 6 bases, and 6 bases separated the two germline ends. Germline lookup yields CDR1 GTSNPN and CDR2 SVGIG (reference sequence). This CDR3 is 12 amino acids long. Libraries were prepared by immunoSEQ multiplex PCR; TCRdb keeps only in-frame clonotypes and omits some of them. The sample records about 50,000 clones, approximately 86% being singletons. This sequence joins TRBV30 and TRBJ2-2; possibly TRBD1 for D (5 bases). Specimen: CD4+ or CD8+ T cells sorted from blood, collected in a trial of the OX40 agonist ivuxolimab. The TCR was taken from an adult with an advanced solid tumor such as melanoma, head and neck, liver or kidney cancer. The CDR3 sequence is CAWSEGSGELFF. The CDR3 nucleotides read TGTGCCTGGAGTGAGGGGTCCGGGGAGCTGTTTTTT.